The 17 T cell receptor beta chains in this list originate from one sample, sequenced in a study of blood T cell repertoires in COVID-19 (dated by TCRdb to about 2020). The library came from the immunoSEQ multiplex PCR assay. Held by TCRdb, this immuneACCESS table contains in-frame sequences only and omits some clones. Under half of the omission traces to an unresolved V gene where checked; the cause of the rest is unknown. For this sample the table gives 300,000 to 350,000 clones, of which about 88% were detected only once. The top ten hold over 0.8% of the sample. The sequenced material came from PBMCs or T cells enriched from blood (not recorded which). The receptors shown here come from a woman aged 25-40 years who had recovered from COVID-19.

Here the CDR3 reads CASSPDRMNTEAFF. Here the CDR3 DNA reads TGCGCCAGCAGTCCCGACAGGATGAACACTGAAGCTTTCTTT. This chain joins TRBV10-1 and TRBJ1-1; D might be TRBD1 (6 bases). Germline-derived CDR1 and CDR2 are WNHNN and SYGVQD (reference sequence). The CDR3 loop spans 14 amino acids. Deletions cut 5 bases from V and 0 bases from J, with 10 bases between.

The chain recombines TRBV11-3 with TRBJ2-3, with 9 nucleotides matching TRBD2. The CDR3 is made up of 17 amino acids. CDR1 is SGHNT, CDR2 YENEEA, per germline. Trimming at V came to 1 base and at J to 6 bases, leaving 11 bases not matched to a gene. CDR3 nucleotide sequence: TGTGCCAGCAGCTTAGGGGACTCTAGCGGGGTCCCGGATACGCAGTATTTT. It is translated as CASSLGDSSGVPDTQYF.

The CDR3 bases are TGCGCCAGCAGTGGACAGGGAACGGATGGCTACACCTTC. Translating gives CASSGQGTDGYTF. The V and J genes are TRBV10-2 and TRBJ1-2, with 7 bases aligning to TRBD1. Germline CDR1 WSHSY, CDR2 SAAADI. The CDR3 is made up of 13 amino acids. With V trimmed by 4 bases and J by 6 bases, 5 bases remained unmatched.

V usage is TRBV5-5 and J usage is TRBJ2-7; 11 bases align to TRBD1. V lost 4 bases, J lost 0 bases, and 18 bases stayed unmatched. Germline V gene data show CDR1 as SGHKS and CDR2 as YYEKEE (reference sequence). There are 20 residues in the CDR3. The CDR3 here is CASSAGAGTGGRELSYEQYF. CDR3 coding DNA: TGTGCCAGCAGCGCTGGCGCCGGGACAGGGGGACGGGAGCTCTCCTACGAGCAGTACTTC.

V is TRBV10-3 and J is TRBJ1-2; 7 bases fit TRBD1. The CDR3 consists of 15 residues. Germline V gene data show CDR1 as ENHRY and CDR2 as SYGVKD. V shed 0 bases and J 8 bases; nucleotides not matched to a gene: 9. The CDR3 reads CAISESEGGVRGYTF. DNA of the CDR3: TGTGCCATCAGTGAGTCAGAAGGGGGCGTTCGGGGCTACACCTTC.

The chain combines TRBV28 with TRBJ2-6, with 8 positions matching TRBD1. The ends lost 6 bases at V and 2 bases at J; junction bases unmatched: 3. The germline CDR1 and CDR2 sequences are MDHEN and SYDVKM. This CDR3 region has 15 residues. The CDR3 loop reads CASSPTGAGANVLTF. CDR3 bases: TGTGCCAGCAGCCCGACAGGGGCTGGGGCCAACGTCCTGACTTTC.

There are a few counts of this clone. The genes are TRBV9 and TRBJ1-4; D not certain. With 4 bases removed from V and 4 bases from J, the gap between germline ends came to 11 bases. There are 14 residues in the CDR3. From germline, CDR1 is SGDLS and CDR2 YYNGEE. CDR3 region: CASSPRRDNEKLFF. The CDR3 nucleotides read TGTGCCAGCAGCCCGAGGAGGGATAATGAAAAACTGTTTTTT.

The CDR3 DNA follows: TGTGCCAGCAGCTTCCGGGACAGAGGCTACGAGCAGTACTTC. Encoded protein: CASSFRDRGYEQYF. This sequence joins TRBV11-2 and TRBJ2-7; 7 nucleotides align to TRBD1. Germline V CDR1 and CDR2: SGHAT, FQNNGV. The CDR3 totals 14 residues. The V and J ends lost 3 bases and 3 bases, in that order; junction bases with no gene match: 5.

This sequence joins TRBV7-2 and TRBJ2-1; D gene unclear. Germline V gene lookup returns CDR1 SGHTA and CDR2 FQGNSA. The CDR3 spans 16 residues. The V and J ends lost 0 bases and 4 bases respectively, with 13 bases between them. CDR3 region: CASSLALSTPYNEQFF. The CDR3 DNA reads TGTGCCAGCAGCTTAGCGCTTTCTACCCCATACAATGAGCAGTTCTTC.

The V call is TRBV30, the J call TRBJ1-5; 8 bases agree with TRBD1. This CDR3 spans 15 amino acids. Germline V CDR1 and CDR2: GTSNPN, SVGIG (reference sequence). V gave up 5 bases and J gave up 2 bases; unmatched junction bases: 8. CDR3 protein: CAWGIDRGGNQPQHF. The CDR3 coding sequence is TGTGCCTGGGGAATAGACAGGGGAGGCAATCAGCCCCAGCATTTT. Filled out from reference TRBV30 and TRBJ1-5, the complete variable domain reads SQTIHQWPATLVQPVGSPLSLECTVEGTSNPNLYWYRQAAGRGLQLLFYSVGIGQISSEVPQNLSASRPQDRQFILSSKKLLLSDSGFYLCAWGIDRGGNQPQHFGDGTRLSIL.

The rearrangement links TRBV5-5 to TRBJ2-7, with D possibly being TRBD2 (6 bases). The V end lost 4 bases, the J end lost 4 bases, and 24 bases lay between the germline ends. Per germline, CDR1 SGHKS and CDR2 YYEKEE (reference sequence). The CDR3 has 17 residues. The DNA for the CDR3 is TGTGCCAGCAGCCTGGCCCTCAGGGAGGTATTTGGATACGAGCAGTACTTC. Its protein is CASSLALREVFGYEQYF.

As to this clone: Additional DNA sequences in this sample encode the identical CDR3. This sequence joins TRBV5-1 and TRBJ1-5; tentative D call: TRBD1 (6 bases). The CDR3 is 14 amino acids. Trimming removed 0 bases from V and 2 bases from J, with 6 bases in between. Germline-derived CDR1 and CDR2 are SGHRS and YFSETQ. CDR3 DNA: TGCGCCAGCAGCTTGGAGGGGGGCAATCAGCCCCAGCATTTT. Translating gives CASSLEGGNQPQHF.

This chain connects TRBV6-5 to TRBJ1-3; no firm D call. CDR1 and CDR2 from the germline V gene are MNHEY and SVGAGI. V lost 0 bases and J lost 8, with 11 bases in between. This CDR3 is 14 amino acids long. This CDR3 is CASSYSGGLDTIYF. In DNA, the CDR3 is TGTGCCAGCAGTTACTCAGGAGGGCTGGACACCATATATTTT.

The rearrangement uses TRBV14 and TRBJ1-1; 9 nucleotides align to TRBD1. The germline CDR1 and CDR2 sequences are SGHDN and FVKESK. CDR3 size: 12 residues. V dropped 1 base and J dropped 11; count of bases not matched to a gene: 2. Here the CDR3 DNA reads TGTGCCAGCAGCCAAGGACAGGGGGGGGCTTTCTTT. Amino acid sequence: CASSQGQGGAFF.

The V and J genes are TRBV4-1 and TRBJ2-1; TRBD1 matches at 7 bases. This CDR3 comprises 15 residues. V dropped 5 bases and J dropped 11; count of bases not matched to a gene: 15. Germline CDR1 and CDR2: MGHRA and YSYEKL. The CDR3 is CASSARQGSGPQQFF. CDR3 DNA: TGCGCCAGCAGCGCTCGACAGGGTTCGGGCCCTCAGCAGTTCTTC.

V and J are TRBV11-3 and TRBJ1-1; TRBD1 is a possible D gene (6 bases). CDR3 length equals 16 residues. Trimming pared 1 base from V and 1 base from J, leaving 13 bases between. CDR1 SGHNT and CDR2 YENEEA come from the germline V gene. The CDR3 sequence: CASSLGLPGQNTEAFF. The CDR3 nucleotides are TGTGCCAGCAGCTTAGGGTTACCGGGACAGAACACTGAAGCTTTCTTT. Filled out from reference TRBV11-3 and TRBJ1-1, the complete variable domain reads EAGVVQSPRYKIIEKKQPVAFWCNPISGHNTLYWYLQNLGQGPELLIRYENEEAVDDSQLPKDRFSAERLKGVDSTLKIQPAELGDSAVYLCASSLGLPGQNTEAFFGQGTRLTVV.

The chain employs TRBV4-3 and TRBJ2-1, with 12 bases that match TRBD2. J lost 4 bases, V lost 0 bases, and 7 bases had no gene match. The germline V gene encodes CDR1 LGHNA and CDR2 YSLEER. The CDR3 is 18 amino acids. The CDR3 reads CASSQEGPSGGAYNEQFF. The DNA for the CDR3 is TGCGCCAGCAGCCAAGAAGGCCCTAGCGGGGGGGCATACAATGAGCAGTTCTTC.